The 8 T cell receptor beta chains below come from one sample, sequenced in a study of T cells in tumors after PD-1 blockade. Profiled with immunoSEQ multiplex PCR; TCRdb holds only in-frame clones, not every one. The profile shows about 34,000 clones, approximately 73% of them singletons. The specimen comprised PBMCs, sampled after anti-PD-1 treatment. The receptors were sampled from a human donor with basal cell carcinoma.

This chain joins TRBV9 and TRBJ2-7; 12 positions agree with TRBD2. Germline V gene data show CDR1 as SGDLS and CDR2 as YYNGEE. The CDR3 has 15 residues. Trimming took 0 bases from V and 7 from J; bases not matched to a gene: 5. In DNA form, the CDR3 reads TGTGCCAGCAGCGTAGCTGGGACTAGCGGGTTAGAGCAGTACTTC. Translated: CASSVAGTSGLEQYF. Variable domain in full (rest from reference TRBV9 and TRBJ2-7): DSGVTQTPKHLITATGQRVTLRCSPRSGDLSVYWYQQSLDQGLQFLIQYYNGEERAKGNILERFSAQQFPDLHSELNLSSLELGDSALYFCASSVAGTSGLEQYFGPGTRLTVT.

Only one count was recorded for this clone. The rearrangement joins TRBV5-1 to TRBJ1-5, with no clear D. The germline V and J ends were trimmed by 4 bases and 7 bases, with 12 bases remaining between them. The CDR3 extends over 13 amino acids. Germline V gene data show CDR1 as SGHRS and CDR2 as YFSETQ. The CDR3 loop is CASSTTGEQPQHF. CDR3 sequence (DNA): TGCGCCAGCAGCACGACCGGCGAGCAGCCCCAGCATTTT.

The J gene is TRBJ2-6, the V gene TRBV13, with 10 bases lining up with TRBD1. V shed 0 bases and J 0 bases; nucleotides not matched to a gene: 11. Germline CDR1 and CDR2: PRHDT and FYEKMQ (reference sequence). There are 21 residues in the CDR3. The CDR3 DNA reads TGTGCCAGCAGCTTAGGCGGTGGATGGGGACAGGGGCACTCTGGGGCCAACGTCCTGACTTTC. Translating it yields CASSLGGGWGQGHSGANVLTF.

The CDR3, as DNA: TGTGCCAGCAGGGGACAGTTCATGAACACTGAAGCTTTCTTT. This codes for CASRGQFMNTEAFF. The chain joins TRBV11-3 to TRBJ1-1; 7 bases are shared with TRBD1. The CDR3 is 14 residues long. Per germline, CDR1 SGHNT and CDR2 YENEEA. The V and J ends lost 6 bases and 0 bases, in that order; junction bases with no gene match: 4.

The chain uses TRBV24-1 and TRBJ2-1; D not certain. The CDR3 sequence is 17 residues long. The V gene lost 6 bases and the J gene lost 0 bases, with 17 bases spanning the gap. Germline V gives CDR1 KGHDR, CDR2 SFDVKD. CDR3 region: CATSPKTFSNSYNEQFF. For the CDR3, the DNA is TGTGCCACCAGTCCGAAGACCTTTTCTAACTCCTACAATGAGCAGTTCTTC.

This sequence joins TRBV11-3 and TRBJ1-6; maybe TRBD1 (6 bases). CDR1 is SGHNT and CDR2 is YENEEA in the germline V gene. There are 16 residues in the CDR3. The ends were cut back, 0 bases at V and 6 bases at J, with 12 bases in the middle. The CDR3 loop reads CASSLEEGQPNSPLHF. The CDR3 nucleotides read TGTGCCAGCAGCTTAGAGGAGGGACAACCTAATTCACCCCTCCACTTT.

The chain combines TRBV21-1 with TRBJ2-3. TRBV21-1 is a pseudogene segment. The CDR3 has 17 amino acids. CDR3 nucleotide sequence: TGTGCCAGCAGCAAATGGGGTGAAGAAAGAAAGGCAGATACGCAGTATTTT. Residues: CASSKWGEERKADTQYF.

This clone appeared a few times. The rearrangement links TRBV19 to TRBJ1-1, with a tentative D call TRBD1 (5 bases). From germline, CDR1 is LNHDA and CDR2 SQIVND (reference sequence). There are 14 residues in the CDR3. Trimming took off 4 bases at V and 7 bases at J, with 16 bases between the two ends. CDR3 in DNA: TGTGCCAGTAGTAGGGGAGGGGCTGGAAATGAAGCTTTCTTT. This codes for CASSRGGAGNEAFF.